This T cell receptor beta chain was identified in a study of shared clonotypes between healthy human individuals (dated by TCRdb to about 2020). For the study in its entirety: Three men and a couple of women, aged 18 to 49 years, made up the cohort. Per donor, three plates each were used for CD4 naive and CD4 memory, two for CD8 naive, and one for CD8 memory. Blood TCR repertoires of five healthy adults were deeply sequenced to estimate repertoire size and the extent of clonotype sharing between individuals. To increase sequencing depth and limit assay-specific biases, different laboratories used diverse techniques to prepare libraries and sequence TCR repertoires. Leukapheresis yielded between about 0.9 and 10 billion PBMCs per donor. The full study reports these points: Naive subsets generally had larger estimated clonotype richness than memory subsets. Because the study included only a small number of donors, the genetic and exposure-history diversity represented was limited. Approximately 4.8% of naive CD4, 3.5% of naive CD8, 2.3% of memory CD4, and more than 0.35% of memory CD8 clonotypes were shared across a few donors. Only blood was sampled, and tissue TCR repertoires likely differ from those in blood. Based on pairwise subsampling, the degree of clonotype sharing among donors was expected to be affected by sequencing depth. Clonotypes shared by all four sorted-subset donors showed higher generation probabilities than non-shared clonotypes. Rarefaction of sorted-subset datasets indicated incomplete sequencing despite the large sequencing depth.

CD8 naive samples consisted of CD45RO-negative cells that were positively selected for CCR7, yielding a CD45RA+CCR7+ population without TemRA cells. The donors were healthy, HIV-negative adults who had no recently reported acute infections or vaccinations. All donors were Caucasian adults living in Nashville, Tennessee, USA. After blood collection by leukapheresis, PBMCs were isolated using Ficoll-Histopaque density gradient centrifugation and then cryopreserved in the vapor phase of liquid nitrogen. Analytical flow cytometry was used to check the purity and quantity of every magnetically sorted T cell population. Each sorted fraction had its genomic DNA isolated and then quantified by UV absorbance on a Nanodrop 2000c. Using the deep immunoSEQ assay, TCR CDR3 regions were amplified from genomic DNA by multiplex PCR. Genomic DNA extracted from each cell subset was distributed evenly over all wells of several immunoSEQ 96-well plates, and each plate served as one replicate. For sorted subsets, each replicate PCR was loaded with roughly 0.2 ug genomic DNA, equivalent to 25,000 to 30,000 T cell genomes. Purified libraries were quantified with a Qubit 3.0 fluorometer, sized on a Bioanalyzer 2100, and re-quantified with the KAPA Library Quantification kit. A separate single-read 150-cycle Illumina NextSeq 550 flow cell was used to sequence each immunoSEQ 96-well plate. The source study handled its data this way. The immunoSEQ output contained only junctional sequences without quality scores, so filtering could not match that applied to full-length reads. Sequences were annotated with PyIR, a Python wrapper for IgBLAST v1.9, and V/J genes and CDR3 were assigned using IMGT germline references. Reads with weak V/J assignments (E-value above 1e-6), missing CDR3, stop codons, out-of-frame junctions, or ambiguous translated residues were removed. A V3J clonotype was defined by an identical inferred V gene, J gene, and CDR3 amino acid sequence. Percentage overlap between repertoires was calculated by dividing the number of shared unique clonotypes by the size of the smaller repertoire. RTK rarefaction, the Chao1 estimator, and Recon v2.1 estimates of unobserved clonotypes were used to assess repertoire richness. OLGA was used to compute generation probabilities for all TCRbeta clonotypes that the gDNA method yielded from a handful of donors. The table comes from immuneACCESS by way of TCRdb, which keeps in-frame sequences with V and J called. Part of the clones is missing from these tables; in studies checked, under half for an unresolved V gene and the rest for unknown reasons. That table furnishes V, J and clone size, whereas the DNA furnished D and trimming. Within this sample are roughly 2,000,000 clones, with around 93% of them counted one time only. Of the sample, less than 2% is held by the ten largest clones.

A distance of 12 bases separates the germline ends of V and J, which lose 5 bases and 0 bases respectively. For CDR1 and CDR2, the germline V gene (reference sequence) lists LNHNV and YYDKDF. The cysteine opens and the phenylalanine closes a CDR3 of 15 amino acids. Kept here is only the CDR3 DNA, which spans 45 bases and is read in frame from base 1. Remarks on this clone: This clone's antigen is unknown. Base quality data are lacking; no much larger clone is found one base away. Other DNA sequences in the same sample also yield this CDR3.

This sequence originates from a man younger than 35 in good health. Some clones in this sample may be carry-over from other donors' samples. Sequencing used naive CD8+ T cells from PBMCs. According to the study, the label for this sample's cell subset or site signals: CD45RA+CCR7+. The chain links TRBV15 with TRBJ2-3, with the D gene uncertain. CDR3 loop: CATSYRTGSTDTQYF. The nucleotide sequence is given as TGTGCCACCAGCTATAGGACCGGCAGCACAGATACGCAGTATTTT.